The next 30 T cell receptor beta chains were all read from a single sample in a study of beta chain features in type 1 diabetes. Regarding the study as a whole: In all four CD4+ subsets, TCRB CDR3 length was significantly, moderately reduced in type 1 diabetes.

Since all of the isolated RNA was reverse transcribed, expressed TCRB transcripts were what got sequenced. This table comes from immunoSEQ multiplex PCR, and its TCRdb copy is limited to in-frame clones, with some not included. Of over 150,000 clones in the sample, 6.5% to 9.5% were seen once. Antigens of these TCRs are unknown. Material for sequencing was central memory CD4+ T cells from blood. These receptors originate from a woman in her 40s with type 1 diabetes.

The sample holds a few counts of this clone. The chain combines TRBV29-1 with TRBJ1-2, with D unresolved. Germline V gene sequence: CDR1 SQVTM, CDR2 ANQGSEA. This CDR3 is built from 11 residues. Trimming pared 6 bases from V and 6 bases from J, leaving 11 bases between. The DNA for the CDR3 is TGCAGCGTGCGGATCGGGGATGGCTACACCTTC. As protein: CSVRIGDGYTF.

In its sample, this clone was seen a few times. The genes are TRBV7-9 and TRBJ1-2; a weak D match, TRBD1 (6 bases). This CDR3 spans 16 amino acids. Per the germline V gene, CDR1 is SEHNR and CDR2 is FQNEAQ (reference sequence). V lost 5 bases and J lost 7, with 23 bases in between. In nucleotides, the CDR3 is TGTGCCAGCAGCCAAGATCTGGCAGGGGAGATTCTTGGCTACACCTTC. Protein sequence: CASSQDLAGEILGYTF.

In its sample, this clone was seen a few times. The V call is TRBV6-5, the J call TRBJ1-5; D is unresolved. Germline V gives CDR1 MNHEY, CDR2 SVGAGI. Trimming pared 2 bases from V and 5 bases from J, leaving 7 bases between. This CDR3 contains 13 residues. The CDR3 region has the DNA TGTGCCAGCAGTTACGACACCTATCAGCCCCAGCATTTT. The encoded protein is CASSYDTYQPQHF.

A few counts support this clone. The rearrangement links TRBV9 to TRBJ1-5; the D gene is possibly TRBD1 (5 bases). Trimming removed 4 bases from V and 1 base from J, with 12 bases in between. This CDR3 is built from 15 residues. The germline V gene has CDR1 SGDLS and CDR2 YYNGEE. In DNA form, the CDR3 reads TGTGCCAGCAGCTCGCAGGGTTTCAGCAATCAGCCCCAGCATTTT. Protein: CASSSQGFSNQPQHF.

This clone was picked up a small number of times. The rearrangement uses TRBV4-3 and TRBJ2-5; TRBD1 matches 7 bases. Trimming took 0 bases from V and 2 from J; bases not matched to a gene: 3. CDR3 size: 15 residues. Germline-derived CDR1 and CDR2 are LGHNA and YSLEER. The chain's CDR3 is CASSQDRGRQETQYF. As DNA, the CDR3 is TGCGCCAGCAGCCAAGATAGGGGGCGGCAAGAGACCCAGTACTTC.

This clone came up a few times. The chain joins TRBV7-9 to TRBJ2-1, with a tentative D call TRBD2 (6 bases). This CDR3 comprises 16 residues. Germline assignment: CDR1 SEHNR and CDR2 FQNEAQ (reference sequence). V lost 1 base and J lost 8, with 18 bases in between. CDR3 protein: CASSLVYGVGGDEQFF. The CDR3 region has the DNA TGTGCCAGCAGCTTAGTGTACGGCGTCGGGGGTGATGAGCAGTTCTTC.

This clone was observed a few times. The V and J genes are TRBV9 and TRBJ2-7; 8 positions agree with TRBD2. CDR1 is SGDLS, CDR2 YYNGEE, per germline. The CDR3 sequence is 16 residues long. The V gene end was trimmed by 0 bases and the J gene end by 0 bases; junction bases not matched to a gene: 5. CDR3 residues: CASSVGTGTSSYEQYF. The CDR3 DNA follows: TGTGCCAGCAGCGTAGGGACCGGGACTAGCTCCTACGAGCAGTACTTC.

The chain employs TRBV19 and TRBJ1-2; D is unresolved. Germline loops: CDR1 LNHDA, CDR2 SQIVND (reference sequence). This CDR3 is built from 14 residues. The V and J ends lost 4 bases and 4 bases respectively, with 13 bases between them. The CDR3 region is CASSTGIGSYGYTF. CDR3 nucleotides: TGTGCCAGTAGTACAGGAATCGGAAGCTATGGCTACACCTTC.

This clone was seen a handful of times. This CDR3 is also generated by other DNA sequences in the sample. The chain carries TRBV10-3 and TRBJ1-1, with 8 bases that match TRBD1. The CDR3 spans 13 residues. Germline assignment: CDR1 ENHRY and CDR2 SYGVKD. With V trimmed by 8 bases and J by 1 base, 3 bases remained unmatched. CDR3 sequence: CAISGTGNTEAFF. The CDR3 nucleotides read TGTGCCATCTCGGGGACAGGGAACACTGAAGCTTTCTTT.

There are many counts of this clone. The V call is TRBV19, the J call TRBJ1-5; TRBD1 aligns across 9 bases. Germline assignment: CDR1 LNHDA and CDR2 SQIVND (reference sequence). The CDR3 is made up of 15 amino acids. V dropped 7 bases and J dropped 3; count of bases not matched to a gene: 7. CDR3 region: CASTMRDRVNQPQHF. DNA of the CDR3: TGTGCCAGTACAATGCGGGACAGGGTCAATCAGCCCCAGCATTTT.

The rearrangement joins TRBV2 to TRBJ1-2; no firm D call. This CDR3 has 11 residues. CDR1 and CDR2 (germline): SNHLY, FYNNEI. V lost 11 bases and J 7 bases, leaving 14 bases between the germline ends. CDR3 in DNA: TGTGCCTGCCGGCGGAGTGTTGGCTACACCTTC. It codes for CACRRSVGYTF.

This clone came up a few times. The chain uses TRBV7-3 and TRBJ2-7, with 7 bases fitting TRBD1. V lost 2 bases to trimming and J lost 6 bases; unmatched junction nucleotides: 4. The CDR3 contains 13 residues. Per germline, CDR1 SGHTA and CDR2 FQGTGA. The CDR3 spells CASSLHRGSEQYF. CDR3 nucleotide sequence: TGTGCCAGCAGCTTACACAGGGGCAGCGAGCAGTACTTC.

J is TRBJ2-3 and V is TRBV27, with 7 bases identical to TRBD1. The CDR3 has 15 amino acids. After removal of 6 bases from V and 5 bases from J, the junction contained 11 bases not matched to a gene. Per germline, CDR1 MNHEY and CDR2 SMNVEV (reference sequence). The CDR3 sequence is CASRVDRDYLDTQYF. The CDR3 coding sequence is TGTGCCAGCAGAGTTGACAGGGATTACTTAGATACGCAGTATTTT.

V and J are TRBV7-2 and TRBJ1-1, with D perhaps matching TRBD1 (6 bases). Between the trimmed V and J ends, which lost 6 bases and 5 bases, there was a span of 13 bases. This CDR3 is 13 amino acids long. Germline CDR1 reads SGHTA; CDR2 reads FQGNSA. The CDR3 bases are TGTGCCAGCAGTTTGCGGGGGCGAACTGAAGCTTTCTTT. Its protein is CASSLRGRTEAFF.

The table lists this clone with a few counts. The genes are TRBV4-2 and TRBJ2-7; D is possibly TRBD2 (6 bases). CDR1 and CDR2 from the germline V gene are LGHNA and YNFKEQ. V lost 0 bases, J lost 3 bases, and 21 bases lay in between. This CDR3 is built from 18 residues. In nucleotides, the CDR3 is TGTGCCAGCAGCCAAGAGGGACTTCTTCAGCGAGCCAGCTACGAGCAGTACTTC. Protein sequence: CASSQEGLLQRASYEQYF.

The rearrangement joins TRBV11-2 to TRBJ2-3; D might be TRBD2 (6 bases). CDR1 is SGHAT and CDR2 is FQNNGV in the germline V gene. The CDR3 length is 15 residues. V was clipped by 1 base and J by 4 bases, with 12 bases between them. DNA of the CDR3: TGTGCCAGCAGCTTAGTGACGGGGGTCCCAGATACGCAGTATTTT. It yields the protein CASSLVTGVPDTQYF.

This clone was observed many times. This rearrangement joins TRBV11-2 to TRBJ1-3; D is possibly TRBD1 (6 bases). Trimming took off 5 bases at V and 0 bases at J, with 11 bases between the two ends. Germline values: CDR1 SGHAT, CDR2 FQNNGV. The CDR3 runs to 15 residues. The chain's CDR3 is CASSAVGASGNTIYF. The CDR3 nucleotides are TGTGCCAGCAGCGCGGTGGGGGCCTCTGGAAACACCATATATTTT.

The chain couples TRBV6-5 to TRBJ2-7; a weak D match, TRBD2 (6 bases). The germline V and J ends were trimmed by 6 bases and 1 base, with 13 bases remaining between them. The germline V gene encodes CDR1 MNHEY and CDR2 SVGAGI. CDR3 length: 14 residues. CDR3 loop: CASSPGTRSYEQYF. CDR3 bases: TGTGCCAGCAGCCCCGGGACTCGGTCCTACGAGCAGTACTTC.

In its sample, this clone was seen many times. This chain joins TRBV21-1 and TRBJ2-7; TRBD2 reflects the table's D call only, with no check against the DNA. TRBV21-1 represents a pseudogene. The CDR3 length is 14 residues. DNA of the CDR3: TGTGCCAGCAGCTCCGGAGGCCCGAACGGCGAGCAGTACTTC. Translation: CASSSGGPNGEQYF.

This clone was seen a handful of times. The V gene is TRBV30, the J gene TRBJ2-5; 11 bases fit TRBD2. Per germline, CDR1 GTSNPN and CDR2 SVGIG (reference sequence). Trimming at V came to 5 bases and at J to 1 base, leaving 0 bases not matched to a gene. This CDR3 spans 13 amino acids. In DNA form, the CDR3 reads TGTGCCTGGGGGACTAGCGGCCAAGAGACCCAGTACTTC. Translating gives CAWGTSGQETQYF.

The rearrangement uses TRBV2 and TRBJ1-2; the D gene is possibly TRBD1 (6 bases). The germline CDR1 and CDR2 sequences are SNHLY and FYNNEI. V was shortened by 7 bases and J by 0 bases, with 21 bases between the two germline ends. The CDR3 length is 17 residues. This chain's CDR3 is CASTRNLQGSTNYGYTF. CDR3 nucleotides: TGTGCCAGCACTAGAAATCTACAGGGATCGACTAACTATGGCTACACCTTC.

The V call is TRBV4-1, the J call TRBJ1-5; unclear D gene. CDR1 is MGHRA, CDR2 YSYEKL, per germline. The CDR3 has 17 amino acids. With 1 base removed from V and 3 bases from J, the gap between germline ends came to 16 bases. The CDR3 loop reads CASSQGRARGLNQPQHF. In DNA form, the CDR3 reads TGCGCCAGCAGCCAAGGACGGGCCAGAGGGCTCAATCAGCCCCAGCATTTT.

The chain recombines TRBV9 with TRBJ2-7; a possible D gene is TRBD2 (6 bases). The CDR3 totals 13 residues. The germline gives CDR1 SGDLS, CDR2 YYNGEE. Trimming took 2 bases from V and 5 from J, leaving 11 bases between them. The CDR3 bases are TGTGCCAGCAGCGTGCGGGGAATGGACGAGCAGTACTTC. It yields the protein CASSVRGMDEQYF.

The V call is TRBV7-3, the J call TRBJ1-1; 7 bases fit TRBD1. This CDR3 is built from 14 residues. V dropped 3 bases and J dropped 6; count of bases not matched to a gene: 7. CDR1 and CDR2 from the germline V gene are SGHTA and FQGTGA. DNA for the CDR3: TGTGCCAGCAGCTTGACAGGGATGGGCGCTGAAGCTTTCTTT. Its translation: CASSLTGMGAEAFF.

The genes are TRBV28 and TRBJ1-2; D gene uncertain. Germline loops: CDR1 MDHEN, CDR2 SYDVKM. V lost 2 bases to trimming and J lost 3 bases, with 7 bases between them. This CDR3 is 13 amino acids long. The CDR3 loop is CASSLHPDYGYTF. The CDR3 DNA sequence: TGTGCCAGCAGTTTACATCCAGACTATGGCTACACCTTC.

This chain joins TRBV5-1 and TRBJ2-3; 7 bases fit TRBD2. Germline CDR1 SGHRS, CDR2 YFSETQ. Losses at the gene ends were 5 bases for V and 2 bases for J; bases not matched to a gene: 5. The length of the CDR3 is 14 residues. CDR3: CASRVAGDTDTQYF. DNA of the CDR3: TGCGCCAGCAGAGTGGCGGGAGACACAGATACGCAGTATTTT.

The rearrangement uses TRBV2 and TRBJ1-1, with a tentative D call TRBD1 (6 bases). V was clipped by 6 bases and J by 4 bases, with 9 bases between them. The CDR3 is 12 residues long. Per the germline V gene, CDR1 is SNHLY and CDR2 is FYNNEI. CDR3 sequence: CASRSGVTEAFF. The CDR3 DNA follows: TGTGCCAGCAGGTCAGGGGTCACTGAAGCTTTCTTT.

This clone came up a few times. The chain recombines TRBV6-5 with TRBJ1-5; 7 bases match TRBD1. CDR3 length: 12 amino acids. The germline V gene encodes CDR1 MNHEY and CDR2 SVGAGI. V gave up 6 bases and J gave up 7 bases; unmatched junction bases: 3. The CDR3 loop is CASRTGLQPQHF. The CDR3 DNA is TGTGCCAGCAGGACAGGGTTACAGCCCCAGCATTTT.

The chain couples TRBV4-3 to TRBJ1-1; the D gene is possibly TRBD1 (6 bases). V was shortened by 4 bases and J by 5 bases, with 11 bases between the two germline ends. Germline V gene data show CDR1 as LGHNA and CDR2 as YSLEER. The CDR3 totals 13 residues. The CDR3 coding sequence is TGCGCCAGCAGCCGGAAGGGGGGGACTGAAGCTTTCTTT. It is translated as CASSRKGGTEAFF.

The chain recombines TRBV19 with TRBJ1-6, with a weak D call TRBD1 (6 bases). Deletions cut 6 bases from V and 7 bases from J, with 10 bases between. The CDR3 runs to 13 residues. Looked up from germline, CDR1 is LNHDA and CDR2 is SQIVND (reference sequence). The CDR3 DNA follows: TGTGCCAGTAGGGACAGTAGGAATTCACCCCTCCACTTT. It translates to CASRDSRNSPLHF.